This is a list of T cell receptor beta chains from one sample in a study of blood T cell repertoires in COVID-19. Sequencing used immunoSEQ multiplex PCR; TCRdb keeps in-frame clones, though not all of them. The repertoire holds 220,000 or so clones, with around 91% as singletons. The sequenced sample consisted of PBMCs or T cells enriched from blood (not recorded which). These receptors were collected from a man younger than 45 who had been exposed to COVID-19. The CDR3 runs from the conserved cysteine through the conserved F or W. Fields, in order: V gene, clone size, CDR3 length, D gene, J gene, CDR3 DNA, CDR3 protein. D genes are given only for firm matches. Size is stated for part of the rows, as once, few or many counts, or as a class when the clone is expanded.

>TRBV7-9|.|13|.|TRBJ1-2
TGTGCCAGCAGCCCGGCGGGCTCCTATGGCTACACCTTC
CASSPAGSYGYTF
>TRBV12-5|.|16|.|TRBJ2-2
TGTGCTAGTGGTTTGTCTTCCGGGACTTACACCGGGGAGCTGTTTTTT
CASGLSSGTYTGELFF
>TRBV5-5|.|15|.|TRBJ2-7
TGTGCCAGCAGACACAGGGATGGACGATCCCACGAGCAGTACTTC
CASRHRDGRSHEQYF
>TRBV6-5|.|10|.|TRBJ1-6
TGTGCCAGCAGGGGCCCGCCCCTCCACTTT
CASRGPPLHF
>TRBV7-9|.|13|.|TRBJ1-2
TGTGCCAGCAACAGGGAGCTGGACATCGGCTACACCTTC
CASNRELDIGYTF
>TRBV23-1|few|12|TRBD1|TRBJ1-5
TGCGCCCTCAGGGGGAGCGGTCAGCCCCAGCATTTT
CALRGSGQPQHF
>TRBV3-1/TRBV3-2|.|16|.|TRBJ1-6
.
CASSQDWGDGNSPPHF
>TRBV4-2|.|15|TRBD1|TRBJ1-1
TGTGCCAGCAGCCAAGTGGGACAGATGAACACTGAAGCTTTCTTT
CASSQVGQMNTEAFF
>TRBV5-1|.|17|TRBD2|TRBJ2-3
TGCGCCAGCAGCAAAAAAACTAGCGGGTTATCCACAGATACGCAGTATTTT
CASSKKTSGLSTDTQYF
>TRBV1|.|16|.|TRBJ2-3
TGCACCAGCAGCCACCCAAGAGAGCCTCTTACGCACTCGCAGTATTTT
CTSSHPREPLTHSQYF
>TRBV27|.|14|.|TRBJ1-1
TGTGCCAGCAGTTTATCTGGGGGGGCCCTTAAAGCTTTCTTT
CASSLSGGALKAFF
>TRBV2|.|15|.|TRBJ1-1
TGTGCCAGCAGCTACAGGGAACGGGTGGACACTGAAGCTTTCTTT
CASSYRERVDTEAFF
>TRBV3-1/TRBV3-2|.|14|.|TRBJ2-2
TGTGCCAGCAGCCTCCGAAGCGAGACCGGGGAGCTGTTTTTT
CASSLRSETGELFF
>TRBV19|.|16|TRBD2|TRBJ2-5
TGTGCCAGTAGTAACGGGGGGGCCCCCTTCCAAGAGACCCAGTACTTC
CASSNGGAPFQETQYF
>TRBV4-1|.|14|TRBD1|TRBJ2-7
TGCGCCAGCAGCCAAGGGGACAGTACCTACGAGCAGTACTTC
CASSQGDSTYEQYF
>TRBV6-5|.|16|TRBD1|TRBJ1-1
TGTGCCAGCAGTTATCTACAAGGACAGGGGGTCACTGAAGCTTTCTTT
CASSYLQGQGVTEAFF
>TRBV3-1/TRBV3-2|.|12|.|TRBJ2-7
TGTGCCAGCAGCCAAGATGGACTCACCCAGTACTTC
CASSQDGLTQYF
>TRBV12-3/TRBV12-4|.|13|TRBD1|TRBJ1-2
TGTGCCAGCATCGGGACAGGAAACTATGGCTACACCTTC
CASIGTGNYGYTF
>TRBV9|.|16|TRBD2|TRBJ2-1
TGTGCCAGCAGCGTAGATCTAGCGGGGGCCAACAATGAGCAGTTCTTC
CASSVDLAGANNEQFF
>TRBV29-1|once|12|.|TRBJ2-5
TGCAGCGCGCAAGAGTACCAAGAGACCCAGTACTTC
CSAQEYQETQYF
>TRBV9|.|14|TRBD2|TRBJ2-1
TGTGCCAGCAGCGAGGGACTAGGCTACAATGAGCAGTTCTTC
CASSEGLGYNEQFF
>TRBV7-2|.|13|.|TRBJ2-4
TGTGCCAGCAGCTTACGCTCTGAGGACATTCAGTACTTC
CASSLRSEDIQYF
>TRBV6-5|.|13|TRBD1|TRBJ1-2
TGTGCCAGCAGTCCGGGACAGTCGTATGGCTACACCTTC
CASSPGQSYGYTF
>TRBV19|.|12|.|TRBJ1-1
TGTGCCAGTAGTATAGTTGCGGGGGCGGCTTTCTTT
CASSIVAGAAFF
>TRBV4-3|.|15|.|TRBJ2-5
TGCGCCAGCAGCCAAGAAGTAGGCAGGAGGGAGACCCAGTACTTC
CASSQEVGRRETQYF
>TRBV6-2/TRBV6-3|few|14|TRBD1|TRBJ1-5
TGTGCCAGCAGTTACGGACAGGGGGACCAGCCCCAGCATTTT
CASSYGQGDQPQHF
>TRBV7-3|.|14|.|TRBJ2-3
TGTGCCAGCAGCCTTAGCTCTGAATGGGATACGCAGTATTTT
CASSLSSEWDTQYF
>TRBV25-1|.|11|TRBD1|TRBJ2-1
TGTGCCAGTAAGACAGGGGTCGAGCAGTTCTTC
CASKTGVEQFF
>TRBV5-4|.|16|TRBD1|TRBJ2-1
TGTGCCAGCAGCAGCGGGACAGGGATGCACTACAATGAGCAGTTCTTC
CASSSGTGMHYNEQFF
>TRBV19|.|15|.|TRBJ2-2
TGTGCCAGTAGTATATCCAAGTCGAGTGTCGGGGAGCTGTTTTTT
CASSISKSSVGELFF
>TRBV29-1|.|14|.|TRBJ1-2
TGCAGCGTTGACCGTGGGCGCGGGAAGTATGGCTACACCTTC
CSVDRGRGKYGYTF
>TRBV7-6|.|14|TRBD1|TRBJ2-3
TGTGCCAGCAGCTTAACAGGGGGACAAGATACGCAGTATTTT
CASSLTGGQDTQYF
>TRBV11-1|.|16|TRBD1|TRBJ2-1
TGTGCCAGCAGCTTAGCTGGGACAGGGTCACTCAATGAGCAGTTCTTC
CASSLAGTGSLNEQFF
>TRBV5-1|.|12|.|TRBJ2-2
TGCGCCAGCAGCACTGGGAGGTGGGAGCTGTTTTTT
CASSTGRWELFF
>TRBV5-6|.|14|.|TRBJ2-2
TGTGCCAGCAGCCTTCGACAGGTAGGCGGGGAGCTGTTTTTT
CASSLRQVGGELFF
>TRBV4-1|.|13|.|TRBJ2-3
TGCGCCAGCAACCTAGGGGGAACAGATACGCAGTATTTT
CASNLGGTDTQYF
>TRBV4-3|once|16|TRBD2|TRBJ2-5
TGCGCCAGCAGCCAACATAGCGGGGGGGCGCGAGAGACCCAGTACTTC
CASSQHSGGARETQYF
>TRBV5-1|once|15|.|TRBJ1-3
TGCGCCAGCAGCTTGGGACAGGACTCTGGAAACACCATATATTTT
CASSLGQDSGNTIYF
>TRBV3-1/TRBV3-2|.|11|.|TRBJ2-7
TGTGCCAGCAGCTCATTCTACGAGCAGTACTTC
CASSSFYEQYF
>TRBV27|once|16|.|TRBJ2-7
TGTGCCAGCAGCTACAGCGTACGGGGAATGGTGAACGAGCAGTACTTC
CASSYSVRGMVNEQYF
>TRBV18|.|12|.|TRBJ1-1
TGTGCCAGCTCACCATCCAGAACTGAAGCTTTCTTT
CASSPSRTEAFF
>TRBV12-3/TRBV12-4|.|13|TRBD2|TRBJ2-7
TGTGCCAGCAGACTAGCGGGGGCCCTCGAGCAGTACTTC
CASRLAGALEQYF
>TRBV9|.|15|TRBD1|TRBJ2-7
TGTGCCAGCAGCCCCCGGGACAGGGGTTCCTACGAGCAGTACTTC
CASSPRDRGSYEQYF
>TRBV27|.|18|TRBD2|TRBJ2-7
TGTGCCAGCAGTTTAACCCCAGGACTAGCGGGGGTGGAAAACGAGCAGTACTTC
CASSLTPGLAGVENEQYF